Below are 19 T cell receptor beta chains sequenced from a single sample in a study of PD-L1 blockade in urothelial cancer. Repertoires were generated with immunoSEQ multiplex PCR, while TCRdb's copy carries only in-frame clones and drops some. The sample consists of approximately 70,000 clones, about 89% of them appearing once. Source: PBMCs, taken around atezolizumab (anti-PD-L1) treatment. Every receptor here comes from a man in his 60s with urothelial cancer.

The J gene is TRBJ2-1, the V gene TRBV6-1; D is undetermined. Trimming removed 7 bases at V and 10 bases at J, with 17 bases between. The CDR3 loop spans 13 amino acids. From germline, CDR1 is MNHNS and CDR2 SASEGT. The CDR3 bases are TGTGCCAGCAAAAATTTGGGCCCCGTAGAGCAGTTCTTC. Translated, it gives CASKNLGPVEQFF.

V and J are TRBV15 and TRBJ1-2, with D possibly TRBD1 on 5 matching bases. Germline CDR1 and CDR2: LNHNV and YYDKDF (reference sequence). There are 14 residues in the CDR3. Trimming removed 0 bases from V and 5 bases from J, with 10 bases in between. CDR3 residues: CATSREDKLYGYTF. CDR3 sequence (DNA): TGTGCCACCAGCAGAGAGGACAAGTTATATGGCTACACCTTC.

This rearrangement joins TRBV2 to TRBJ2-3, with a tentative D call TRBD1 (6 bases). Per germline, CDR1 SNHLY and CDR2 FYNNEI. The ends were cut back, 6 bases at V and 1 base at J, with 17 bases in the middle. This CDR3 contains 16 residues. The DNA of the CDR3 is TGTGCCAGCAGCGCCGACAGGCCACTAGGCACAGATACGCAGTATTTT. Amino acids: CASSADRPLGTDTQYF. The whole variable domain, filled in from reference TRBV2 and TRBJ2-3, reads EPEVTQTPSHQVTQMGQEVILRCVPISNHLYFYWYRQILGQKVEFLVSFYNNEISEKSEIFDDQFSVERPDGSNFTLKIRSTKLEDSAMYFCASSADRPLGTDTQYFGPGTRLTVL.

This clone was detected once. The chain combines TRBV5-6 with TRBJ2-5, with 10 bases aligning to TRBD1. Germline values: CDR1 SGHDT, CDR2 YYEEEE. The CDR3 consists of 16 residues. After removal of 0 bases from V and 5 bases from J, the junction contained 7 bases not matched to a gene. CDR3 sequence reads: CASSLGPGTGEETQYF. The CDR3 DNA is TGTGCCAGCAGCTTGGGTCCCGGGACAGGGGAGGAGACCCAGTACTTC.

The gene calls are TRBV9 and TRBJ1-2, with 9 bases matching TRBD1. Germline V gene sequence: CDR1 SGDLS, CDR2 YYNGEE. The CDR3 runs 16 residues. V dropped 4 bases and J dropped 3; count of bases not matched to a gene: 10. The CDR3, as DNA: TGTGCCAGCAGCACCTCCGGGACAGGGCCTGACTATGGCTACACCTTC. Amino acids: CASSTSGTGPDYGYTF.

This clone was observed a handful of times. The V and J genes are TRBV2 and TRBJ2-3, with D maybe TRBD2 (6 bases). CDR3 length: 15 amino acids. The V gene lost 4 bases and the J gene lost 1 base, with 12 bases spanning the gap. The germline gives CDR1 SNHLY, CDR2 FYNNEI. The CDR3 reads CASSAGSGRTDTQYF. The CDR3 bases are TGTGCCAGCAGTGCTGGTAGCGGACGCACAGATACGCAGTATTTT.

The rearrangement joins TRBV15 to TRBJ2-2; 9 bases line up with TRBD1. This CDR3 has 15 amino acids. V lost 2 bases, J lost 7 bases, and 5 bases stayed unmatched. The germline CDR1 and CDR2 sequences are LNHNV and YYDKDF (reference sequence). The CDR3 protein is CATSRLTGGVGELFF. In DNA, the CDR3 is TGTGCCACCAGCAGACTTACAGGGGGCGTCGGGGAGCTGTTTTTT.

The rearrangement uses TRBV4-3 and TRBJ1-4, with TRBD1 as a possible D gene (6 bases). Per germline, CDR1 LGHNA and CDR2 YSLEER. CDR3 length: 14 amino acids. Between the trimmed V and J ends, which lost 3 bases and 6 bases, there was a span of 11 bases. CDR3 sequence reads: CASSQGHGHEKLFF. The CDR3 nucleotides are TGCGCCAGCAGCCAGGGACACGGGCATGAAAAACTGTTTTTT.

The CDR3 here is CASRGNRVAKNIQYF. For the CDR3, the DNA is TGTGCCAGCAGAGGAAACAGGGTCGCCAAAAACATTCAGTACTTC. This chain uses TRBV2 with TRBJ2-4; TRBD1 might be the D (6 bases). The CDR3 has 15 residues. Germline V gives CDR1 SNHLY, CDR2 FYNNEI. Trimming left V 6 bases short and J 1 base short, with 13 bases between. Drawing the rest from reference TRBV2 and TRBJ2-4, the complete variable domain is EPEVTQTPSHQVTQMGQEVILRCVPISNHLYFYWYRQILGQKVEFLVSFYNNEISEKSEIFDDQFSVERPDGSNFTLKIRSTKLEDSAMYFCASRGNRVAKNIQYFGAGTRLSVL.

This chain joins TRBV28 and TRBJ2-2, with D unresolved. CDR3 length: 12 residues. V dropped 3 bases and J dropped 13 bases, with 12 bases sitting between them. Germline V gene lookup returns CDR1 MDHEN and CDR2 SYDVKM. CDR3 sequence (DNA): TGTGCCAGCAGTTTCGAGCAGCGCGCGCTGTTTTTT. Translated, it gives CASSFEQRALFF.

The chain joins TRBV6-1 to TRBJ2-3; 8 bases line up with TRBD1. This CDR3 has 15 residues. V was pared by 6 bases and J by 0 bases, with 5 bases of the junction left unmatched. Germline values: CDR1 MNHNS, CDR2 SASEGT. This chain's CDR3 is CASSVDRGSTDTQYF. The CDR3 DNA follows: TGTGCCAGCAGCGTAGACAGGGGCAGCACAGATACGCAGTATTTT.

The chain couples TRBV5-1 to TRBJ2-1; weak D call: TRBD1 (7 bases). CDR3 length: 14 residues. V lost 5 bases and J lost 7, with 16 bases in between. CDR1 and CDR2 from the germline V gene are SGHRS and YFSETQ. In DNA form, the CDR3 reads TGCGCCAGCAGGGAGGGACAGATCGGAAATGAGCAGTTCTTC. Residues: CASREGQIGNEQFF.

The rearrangement links TRBV7-3 to TRBJ2-1; 11 bases fit TRBD2. V lost 5 bases, J lost 5 bases, and 5 bases stayed unmatched. The CDR3 has 15 residues. Germline V gene data show CDR1 as SGHTA and CDR2 as FQGTGA. CDR3 nucleotides: TGTGCCAGCAGCCGTAGCGGGGGGGCCGACAATGAGCAGTTCTTC. It is translated as CASSRSGGADNEQFF.

In the case of this clone: In the same sample, other DNA sequences code for this CDR3. The chain has TRBV11-3 and TRBJ2-1, with unresolved D. In germline, CDR1 is SGHNT, CDR2 YENEEA. V lost 2 bases and J lost 3, with 5 bases in between. There are 13 residues in the CDR3. The CDR3 sequence is CASSLSSYNEQFF. The CDR3 DNA reads as TGTGCCAGCAGCTTATCCAGCTACAATGAGCAGTTCTTC.

J is TRBJ1-6 and V is TRBV11-3; maybe TRBD1 (5 bases). This CDR3 comprises 14 residues. Germline CDR1 is SGHNT and CDR2 is YENEEA. The germline V and J ends were trimmed by 3 bases and 6 bases, with 9 bases remaining between them. The DNA of the CDR3 is TGTGCCAGCAGCTTCGGGGGTTCTAATTCACCCCTCCACTTT. Protein: CASSFGGSNSPLHF. The full variable domain, with the rest looked up from reference TRBV11-3 and TRBJ1-6, is EAGVVQSPRYKIIEKKQPVAFWCNPISGHNTLYWYLQNLGQGPELLIRYENEEAVDDSQLPKDRFSAERLKGVDSTLKIQPAELGDSAVYLCASSFGGSNSPLHFGNGTRLTVT.

The chain employs TRBV7-8 and TRBJ2-1; D gene unclear. Germline V gene sequence: CDR1 SGHVS, CDR2 FQNEAQ. The CDR3 runs 16 residues. V lost 2 bases and J lost 0, with 11 bases in between. The CDR3 bases are TGTGCCAGCAGCTTACTTGGTACAAGCTCCTACAATGAGCAGTTCTTC. Amino acid sequence: CASSLLGTSSYNEQFF.

The count of this clone is one. V usage is TRBV21-1 and J usage is TRBJ2-7; the D call in the table, TRBD2, was not verified against the DNA. TRBV21-1 is listed as a pseudogene. CDR3 size: 17 residues. Written as DNA, the CDR3 is TGTGCCAGCAGCAAAGGGAGGGGACTAGGGCCCTCGTACGAGCAGTACTTC. This codes for CASSKGRGLGPSYEQYF.

This clone was counted at least ten times. The chain uses TRBV2 and TRBJ2-7; 10 positions agree with TRBD2. Germline values: CDR1 SNHLY, CDR2 FYNNEI. V shed 8 bases and J 3 bases; nucleotides not matched to a gene: 4. The CDR3 is 13 amino acids. The CDR3 DNA follows: TGTGCCAGCGCTAGCGGGAGAGGCTACGAGCAGTACTTC. Protein sequence: CASASGRGYEQYF. The full variable domain, its missing parts supplied by reference TRBV2 and TRBJ2-7, is EPEVTQTPSHQVTQMGQEVILRCVPISNHLYFYWYRQILGQKVEFLVSFYNNEISEKSEIFDDQFSVERPDGSNFTLKIRSTKLEDSAMYFCASASGRGYEQYFGPGTRLTVT.

V and J are TRBV5-1 and TRBJ1-2; TRBD1 agrees at 7 bases. The ends lost 0 bases at V and 7 bases at J; junction bases unmatched: 6. Germline CDR1 and CDR2: SGHRS and YFSETQ. CDR3 length equals 14 residues. The CDR3 DNA sequence: TGCGCCAGCAGCTTGGGAGGGGGCAGTAGTGGCTACACCTTC. Protein product: CASSLGGGSSGYTF.